One sample yielded the 16 T cell receptor beta chains listed below, sequenced in a study of cytomegalovirus exposure and HLA in healthy donors. PCR employed 60 Vbeta and 13 Jbeta primers. Method: immunoSEQ multiplex PCR; TCRdb's copy keeps in-frame clones and lacks some. The sample lists 150,000 to 200,000 clones, roughly three quarters seen once, with 3% to 4% in the top ten. What was sequenced was PBMCs. All receptors come from a male donor in good health and CMV-seronegative.

The chain recombines TRBV11-2 with TRBJ1-2; 7 bases align to TRBD1. V dropped 5 bases and J dropped 6; count of bases not matched to a gene: 3. The CDR3 covers 12 residues. Germline lookup yields CDR1 SGHAT and CDR2 FQNNGV. Written as DNA, the CDR3 is TGTGCCAGCAGCAGGCAGGGGGATGGCTACACCTTC. Its protein is CASSRQGDGYTF.

The rearrangement joins TRBV28 to TRBJ2-5; unclear D gene. The CDR3 is made up of 13 amino acids. The germline CDR1 and CDR2 sequences are MDHEN and SYDVKM. V was cut by 5 bases and J by 5 bases, with 12 bases left in between. The CDR3 DNA reads TGTGCCAGCAGTCGCCTATCCGGGGAGACCCAGTACTTC. Protein: CASSRLSGETQYF.

The genes are TRBV10-3 and TRBJ2-1, with 12 bases fitting TRBD2. Germline CDR1 ENHRY, CDR2 SYGVKD. CDR3 length equals 14 residues. The J segment lost 5 bases and the V segment lost 7 bases, leaving 3 bases of the junction unmatched. The DNA of the CDR3 is TGTGCCATCAATCGACTAGCGGGAGACAATGAGCAGTTCTTC. Translating gives CAINRLAGDNEQFF.

The chain couples TRBV5-8 to TRBJ1-3; 7 positions match TRBD1. This CDR3 is 16 amino acids long. Germline V gives CDR1 SGHTS, CDR2 YDEGEE. The V and J ends lost 4 bases and 0 bases, in that order; junction bases with no gene match: 7. CDR3 sequence: CASSTGQPISGNTIYF. In DNA, the CDR3 is TGTGCCAGCAGCACGGGACAGCCTATCTCTGGAAACACCATATATTTT. The full variable domain, rest sourced from reference TRBV5-8 and TRBJ1-3, is EAGVTQSPTHLIKTRGQQATLRCSPISGHTSVYWYQQALGLGLQFLLWYDEGEERNRGNFPPRFSGRQFPNYSSELNVNALELEDSALYLCASSTGQPISGNTIYFGEGSWLTVV.

V gene TRBV4-3 combines with J gene TRBJ1-4; 9 nucleotides line up with TRBD1. Germline CDR1 and CDR2: LGHNA and YSLEER. CDR3 size: 16 residues. V lost 1 base and J lost 10; bases outside the gene matches: 10. CDR3 nucleotide sequence: TGCGCCAGCAGCCAAGGCATTCCGGGACAGGGCGTAAAACTGTTTTTT. Its translation is CASSQGIPGQGVKLFF.

This rearrangement joins TRBV18 to TRBJ2-2, with 8 bases that match TRBD1. Unmatched junction bases numbered 15, after V lost 3 bases and J lost 3 bases. The CDR3 is 19 amino acids. Germline V lookup: CDR1 KGHSH, CDR2 LQKENI. CDR3 amino acids: CASSPMKGQGAIHTGELFF. In DNA, the CDR3 is TGTGCCAGCTCACCGATGAAGGGGCAGGGGGCGATCCACACCGGGGAGCTGTTTTTT.

The chain recombines TRBV6-6 with TRBJ2-7; D is perhaps TRBD1 (5 bases). Between the trimmed V and J ends, which lost 5 bases and 0 bases, there was a span of 17 bases. The CDR3 is made up of 16 amino acids. The germline V gene has CDR1 MNHNY and CDR2 SVGAGI (reference sequence). This CDR3 reads CASSPDQGYDSYEQYF. The CDR3 DNA sequence: TGTGCCAGCAGTCCCGACCAGGGATACGACTCCTACGAGCAGTACTTC.

The gene calls are TRBV5-1 and TRBJ2-2; D may be TRBD2 (6 bases). The CDR3 covers 14 residues. Trimming shortened V by 2 bases and J by 2 bases, and 7 bases separated the two germline ends. Germline V lookup: CDR1 SGHRS, CDR2 YFSETQ. The DNA of the CDR3 is TGCGCCAGCAGCTTTAGCGGCAACACCGGGGAGCTGTTTTTT. Translating gives CASSFSGNTGELFF.

This chain connects TRBV7-3 to TRBJ2-1; 13 bases fit TRBD2. The CDR3 totals 15 residues. Trimming at V came to 6 bases and at J to 9 bases, leaving 8 bases not matched to a gene. Germline V lookup: CDR1 SGHTA, CDR2 FQGTGA. The CDR3 reads CASSFGLAGVGEQFF. CDR3 bases: TGTGCCAGCAGTTTCGGACTAGCGGGAGTGGGTGAGCAGTTCTTC.

Remarks on this clone: At one end, the junction sequence differs from germline, possibly due to a read error. The chain is built from TRBV15 and TRBJ2-6, with D possibly matching TRBD2 (5 bases). The V gene's germline CDR1 is LNHNV and CDR2 YYDKDF (reference sequence). This CDR3 has 17 amino acids. Here the CDR3 DNA reads TGTGCCACCAGAAGAGGACCCCCCGGGGTTGGGGCCAACGTCCTGACTTTC. It is translated as CATRRGPPGVGANVLTF.

This chain joins TRBV9 and TRBJ2-7; the D gene is possibly TRBD2 (5 bases). The CDR3 is made up of 14 amino acids. With 4 bases removed from V and 0 bases from J, the gap between germline ends came to 11 bases. Germline CDR1 and CDR2: SGDLS and YYNGEE. The CDR3 sequence: CASSPIASSYEQYF. CDR3 sequence (DNA): TGTGCCAGCAGCCCCATAGCGAGCTCCTACGAGCAGTACTTC.

V usage is TRBV7-3 and J usage is TRBJ2-3; 9 bases fit TRBD2. The germline V gene has CDR1 SGHTA and CDR2 FQGTGA. V dropped 1 base and J dropped 4; count of bases not matched to a gene: 6. This CDR3 has 16 amino acids. CDR3 protein: CASSLKGGRAADTQYF. The DNA of the CDR3 is TGTGCCAGCAGCTTAAAGGGCGGGAGGGCGGCAGATACGCAGTATTTT.

The CDR3 DNA reads TGTGCCAGCAGCTTAGTTCGGGATCAGCCCCAGCATTTT. Protein product: CASSLVRDQPQHF. V is TRBV7-8 and J is TRBJ1-5, with no clear D. Germline V gene lookup returns CDR1 SGHVS and CDR2 FQNEAQ. The ends were cut back, 1 base at V and 5 bases at J, with 6 bases in the middle. The CDR3 runs 13 residues. The complete variable domain, with remaining parts taken from reference TRBV7-8 and TRBJ1-5, reads GAGVSQSPRYKVAKRGQDVALRCDPISGHVSLFWYQQALGQGPEFLTYFQNEAQLDKSGLPSDRFFAERPEGSVSTLKIQRTQQEDSAVYLCASSLVRDQPQHFGDGTRLSIL.

This chain uses TRBV4-1 with TRBJ1-5, with D perhaps matching TRBD1 (6 bases). Germline V gene data show CDR1 as MGHRA and CDR2 as YSYEKL. Trimming left V 3 bases short and J 2 bases short, with 14 bases between. CDR3 length: 16 residues. The CDR3 DNA sequence: TGCGCCAGCAGCCAGGCTACAGGGAAGGGCAATCAGCCCCAGCATTTT. This gives the protein CASSQATGKGNQPQHF.

This clone was picked up one time. The rearrangement uses TRBV15 and TRBJ1-5; D uncertain. The length of the CDR3 is 14 residues. Between the trimmed V and J ends, which lost 3 bases and 7 bases, there was a span of 13 bases. In germline, CDR1 is LNHNV, CDR2 YYDKDF (reference sequence). CDR3 residues: CATSSRGFGQPQHF. In DNA, the CDR3 is TGTGCCACCAGCAGTAGAGGGTTTGGCCAGCCCCAGCATTTT.

The V call is TRBV28, the J call TRBJ2-5; 7 nucleotides match TRBD2. The CDR3 runs to 16 residues. Germline CDR1 reads MDHEN; CDR2 reads SYDVKM. The V and J ends lost 5 bases and 3 bases, in that order; junction bases with no gene match: 12. Written as DNA, the CDR3 is TGTGCCAGCAGTAACGGAGAATGGCTAGCGGAAGAGACCCAGTACTTC. Its translation is CASSNGEWLAEETQYF.